Shown below are 20 T cell receptor beta chains from a single sample sequenced in a study of neoadjuvant anti-PD-1 for oral cavity cancer. As for time point: after neoadjuvant nivolumab, at surgical resection. Method: immunoSEQ multiplex PCR; TCRdb's copy keeps in-frame clones and lacks some. The data contain more than 11,000 clones, about 73% of them singletons. The sample in question was PBMCs, obtained after nivolumab (anti-PD-1) treatment. Source of these receptors: a person aged 35-79 years with oral cavity squamous cell carcinoma.

The rearrangement links TRBV2 to TRBJ2-1, with TRBD2 matching 10 bases. The CDR3 extends over 18 amino acids. Germline lookup yields CDR1 SNHLY and CDR2 FYNNEI. V lost 4 bases, J lost 2 bases, and 11 bases stayed unmatched. The CDR3 region has the DNA TGTGCCAGCAGTGTCGGAGCGGGAGGGCGGGGAACCTACAATGAGCAGTTCTTC. Its protein product is CASSVGAGGRGTYNEQFF.

The chain combines TRBV9 with TRBJ2-7; 9 positions agree with TRBD2. The V gene's germline CDR1 is SGDLS and CDR2 YYNGEE. CDR3 length equals 15 residues. The J segment lost 2 bases and the V segment lost 0 bases, leaving 3 bases of the junction unmatched. For the CDR3, the DNA is TGTGCCAGCAGCGTAGGAGCGGGAGGAACCTACGAGCAGTACTTC. Its protein product is CASSVGAGGTYEQYF. Variable domain in full (rest from reference TRBV9 and TRBJ2-7): DSGVTQTPKHLITATGQRVTLRCSPRSGDLSVYWYQQSLDQGLQFLIQYYNGEERAKGNILERFSAQQFPDLHSELNLSSLELGDSALYFCASSVGAGGTYEQYFGPGTRLTVT.

The chain recombines TRBV2 with TRBJ1-1; 7 bases agree with TRBD1. V trimming: 6 bases; J trimming: 6 bases; junction bases outside the gene matches: 10. There are 14 residues in the CDR3. Germline V gene lookup returns CDR1 SNHLY and CDR2 FYNNEI. In nucleotides, the CDR3 is TGTGCCAGCAGGCCCCAGGGGGTAGCGGCTGAAGCTTTCTTT. Protein product: CASRPQGVAAEAFF.

The rearrangement links TRBV6-1 to TRBJ2-2; D might be TRBD1 or TRBD2, each matching 5 bases. The CDR3 runs to 13 residues. Germline CDR1 MNHNS, CDR2 SASEGT. V shed 3 bases and J shed 5 bases, with 7 bases lying between them. The CDR3 loop reads CASSEGETGELFF. In DNA form, the CDR3 reads TGTGCCAGCAGTGAGGGGGAGACCGGGGAGCTGTTTTTT.

This clone was counted only a few times. V and J are TRBV5-6 and TRBJ2-1, with TRBD1 as a possible D gene (6 bases). Trimming stripped 1 base from V and 2 bases from J, with 10 bases between. Germline lookup yields CDR1 SGHDT and CDR2 YYEEEE. The CDR3 consists of 15 residues. For the CDR3, the DNA is TGTGCCAGCAGCTTGTACAGGGACCCCTACAATGAGCAGTTCTTC. It yields the protein CASSLYRDPYNEQFF.

The CDR3 DNA reads TGTGCCAGTAGTCCACAGGGAAGGGGCCTTGCAACTAATGAAAAACTGTTTTTT. Protein sequence: CASSPQGRGLATNEKLFF. The chain has TRBV19 and TRBJ1-4; D possibly corresponds to TRBD1 (6 bases). Trimming left V 5 bases short and J 0 bases short, with 19 bases between. From germline, CDR1 is LNHDA and CDR2 SQIVND (reference sequence). The CDR3 is made up of 18 amino acids.

The rearrangement uses TRBV27 and TRBJ2-3, with 8 bases aligning to TRBD2. This CDR3 is built from 16 residues. Germline V CDR1 and CDR2: MNHEY, SMNVEV (reference sequence). The V and J ends lost 3 bases and 3 bases, in that order; junction bases with no gene match: 8. CDR3 in DNA: TGTGCCAGCAGTTTTGCCGGGAGGGGAAGGACAGATACGCAGTATTTT. Translating gives CASSFAGRGRTDTQYF.

The rearrangement joins TRBV6-6 to TRBJ2-4; perhaps TRBD1 as D (6 bases). Trimming took off 8 bases at V and 0 bases at J, with 14 bases between the two ends. CDR1 and CDR2 (germline): MNHNY, SVGAGI (reference sequence). This CDR3 is built from 15 residues. The CDR3 DNA sequence: TGTGCCAGCGGCCCAGGGGACCTAGCCAAAAACATTCAGTACTTC. Residues: CASGPGDLAKNIQYF.

The DNA of the CDR3 is TGTGCCAGCAGCCCACCGTATTCATCCGGGACAGGGGTCACCGGGGAGCTGTTTTTT. Amino acid sequence: CASSPPYSSGTGVTGELFF. This sequence joins TRBV9 and TRBJ2-2; 10 bases fit TRBD1. CDR1 and CDR2 from the germline V gene are SGDLS and YYNGEE. V lost 4 bases, J lost 4 bases, and 16 bases stayed unmatched. CDR3 length equals 19 residues.

This chain links TRBV7-3 with TRBJ2-5, with D perhaps matching TRBD1 or TRBD2 (5 bases each). The CDR3 sequence is 16 residues long. CDR1 is SGHTA, CDR2 FQGTGA, per germline. Deletions cut 5 bases from V and 4 bases from J, with 20 bases between. The CDR3 DNA sequence: TGTGCCAGCAGCCCCAGTGGGGGAATTCGGGGAGAGACCCAGTACTTC. It translates to CASSPSGGIRGETQYF.

This clone was counted a few times. The rearrangement joins TRBV19 to TRBJ1-4, with D possibly TRBD1 on 6 matching bases. The length of the CDR3 is 15 residues. Deletions cut 8 bases from V and 3 bases from J, with 16 bases between. Germline loops: CDR1 LNHDA, CDR2 SQIVND (reference sequence). In DNA form, the CDR3 reads TGTGCCAGTTCCACCTCGGGGGGGCCTAATGAAAAACTGTTTTTT. This codes for CASSTSGGPNEKLFF.

This clone showed up just once. This sample includes further DNA sequences coding for the same CDR3. The chain couples TRBV19 to TRBJ2-5, with 12 bases fitting TRBD2. The length of the CDR3 is 14 residues. Per germline, CDR1 LNHDA and CDR2 SQIVND (reference sequence). The junction had 0 bases not matched to a gene; V was cut back by 3 bases and J by 4 bases. The CDR3 DNA reads TGTGCCAGTAGTATGGGACTAGCGGGAGAGACCCAGTACTTC. It specifies CASSMGLAGETQYF.

This clone showed up just once. V and J are TRBV5-6 and TRBJ2-3; no clear D gene. CDR1 is SGHDT, CDR2 YYEEEE, per germline. This CDR3 comprises 13 residues. V was clipped by 2 bases and J by 3 bases, with 7 bases between them. CDR3 DNA: TGTGCCAGCAGCTTTTCCGGAACAGATACGCAGTATTTT. This encodes CASSFSGTDTQYF.

The chain uses TRBV19 and TRBJ1-2; tentative D call: TRBD1 (6 bases). The ends were cut back, 4 bases at V and 3 bases at J, with 27 bases in the middle. This CDR3 has 19 amino acids. CDR1 and CDR2 from the germline V gene are LNHDA and SQIVND (reference sequence). The CDR3 coding sequence is TGTGCCAGTAGTAGAAACACCAACCTTCTACGGACAGACGACTATGGCTACACCTTC. This encodes CASSRNTNLLRTDDYGYTF.

The J gene is TRBJ2-7, the V gene TRBV5-6; D is ambiguous. CDR3 length equals 13 residues. Germline assignment: CDR1 SGHDT and CDR2 YYEEEE. V was shortened by 4 bases and J by 7 bases, with 15 bases between the two germline ends. This chain's CDR3 is CASSARMISEQYF. CDR3 sequence (DNA): TGTGCCAGCAGCGCCCGCATGATCTCAGAGCAGTACTTC.

This sequence joins TRBV11-3 and TRBJ2-1, with 7 bases fitting TRBD2. The CDR3 extends over 13 amino acids. In germline, CDR1 is SGHNT, CDR2 YENEEA. V dropped 4 bases and J dropped 6; count of bases not matched to a gene: 3. CDR3 nucleotide sequence: TGTGCCAGCAGCTGGGGAGGGCGCAATGAGCAGTTCTTC. It is translated as CASSWGGRNEQFF.

This clone was picked up one time. The chain couples TRBV9 to TRBJ2-1, with TRBD1 identical over 8 bases. Looked up from germline, CDR1 is SGDLS and CDR2 is YYNGEE. After removal of 4 bases from V and 4 bases from J, the junction contained 7 bases not matched to a gene. CDR3 size: 15 residues. The CDR3 region is CASSSGQGTYNEQFF. CDR3 sequence (DNA): TGTGCCAGCAGCTCCGGACAGGGAACATACAATGAGCAGTTCTTC.

CDR3 nucleotides: TGCGCCAGCAGCCAAAGTTCACAGCAGGAGACCCAGTACTTC. This encodes CASSQSSQQETQYF. The V and J genes are TRBV4-1 and TRBJ2-5; D remains ambiguous. The CDR3 sequence is 14 residues long. Trimming stripped 2 bases from V and 5 bases from J, with 12 bases between. From germline, CDR1 is MGHRA and CDR2 YSYEKL.

This clone was detected only once. The genes are TRBV21-1 and TRBJ1-5. TRBV21-1 constitutes a pseudogene. The CDR3 consists of 15 residues. The CDR3 region is CASSCPGTSNQPQHF. The DNA for the CDR3 is TGTGCCAGCAGCTGCCCGGGGACTAGCAATCAGCCCCAGCATTTT.

The chain combines TRBV6-1 with TRBJ1-4, with a possible D match to TRBD1 (5 bases). Trimming took 7 bases from V and 2 from J, leaving 11 bases between them. CDR3 length: 14 residues. Per the germline V gene, CDR1 is MNHNS and CDR2 is SASEGT. The CDR3 spells CASTGGATNEKLFF. CDR3 in DNA: TGTGCCAGCACCGGAGGGGCTACTAATGAAAAACTGTTTTTT.